This is a list of T cell receptor beta chains from one sample in a study of T cell repertoires in cytomegalovirus infection. MiXCR, applied by TCRdb to the reads, yields one record per CDR3 protein. The table shows about 530,000 distinct CDR3 sequences, with 26% occurring only once. The sequenced sample was PBMCs. The receptors originated from a human donor in good health (CMV status not recorded). Some clones in this sample may be carry-over from other donors' samples. Both conserved end residues are part of each CDR3. Each record gives: V gene, CDR3 length, D gene, clone size, J gene, CDR3 protein, CDR3 DNA. A D gene is named only where the DNA matches it firmly. Clone size, where shown, is once, few, many, or a class for clones that have expanded.

TRBV6-1	15	TRBD2	few	TRBJ2-5	CASSAGTSAAETQYF	TGTGCCAGCAGCGCCGGGACTAGCGCTGCGGAGACCCAGTACTTC
TRBV11-2	16	TRBD2	.	TRBJ2-1	CASSLDPAGLAGEQFF	TGTGCCAGCAGCTTAGATCCCGCGGGACTAGCGGGAGAGCAGTTCTTC
TRBV7-2	15	.	many	TRBJ1-4	CASSLLWGTNEKLFF	TGTGCCAGCAGCTTATTGTGGGGCACTAATGAAAAACTGTTTTTT
TRBV14	20	TRBD2	.	TRBJ2-6	CASSQALLAGGTSGANVLTF	TGTGCCAGCAGCCAAGCCTTGCTAGCGGGAGGGACCTCTGGGGCCAACGTCCTGACTTTC
TRBV5-8	12	TRBD1	.	TRBJ1-1	CASSLGQGEAFF	TGTGCCAGCAGCTTGGGACAGGGGGAAGCTTTCTTT
TRBV19	8	.	few	TRBJ1-1	CASEEGFF	TGTGCCAGTGAAGAAGGTTTCTTT
TRBV28	21	TRBD2	.	TRBJ2-4	CASSAVYKLAGVWMAKNIQYF	TGTGCCAGCAGTGCCGTATATAAACTAGCGGGAGTGTGGATGGCCAAAAACATTCAGTACTTC
TRBV28	14	.	.	TRBJ1-1	CASSLSGAATEAFF	TGTGCCAGCAGTTTATCGGGTGCGGCCACTGAAGCTTTCTTT
TRBV6-1	16	.	.	TRBJ2-1	CASSEWVAVGSNEQFF	TGTGCCAGCAGTGAATGGGTAGCGGTCGGTAGCAATGAGCAGTTCTTC
TRBV7-2	15	.	few	TRBJ1-2	CASSLGPPGVFGYTF	TGTGCCAGCAGCTTAGGCCCCCCGGGGGTTTTCGGCTACACCTTC
TRBV19	14	.	few	TRBJ1-1	CASSIGRVVTEAFF	TGTGCCAGTAGTATTGGAAGGGTGGTAACTGAAGCTTTCTTT
TRBV4-1	15	.	few	TRBJ1-6	CASSQDIREPSPLHF	TGCGCCAGCAGCCAAGATATCAGGGAGCCGTCACCCCTCCACTTT
TRBV5-5	15	.	few	TRBJ2-2	CASRPQVSGTGELFF	TGTGCCAGCAGACCACAGGTCTCGGGCACCGGGGAGCTGTTTTTT
TRBV29-1	12	.	.	TRBJ1-1	CSVWMMNTEAFF	TGCAGCGTTTGGATGATGAACACTGAAGCTTTCTTT
TRBV7-2	13	.	few	TRBJ1-1	CASGVLVNTEAFF	TGTGCCAGCGGCGTTTTGGTTAACACTGAAGCTTTCTTT
TRBV28	13	.	.	TRBJ1-2	CASSSGRTSGYTF	TGTGCCAGCAGTTCCGGGAGGACAAGCGGCTACACCTTC
TRBV10-3	11	.	.	TRBJ2-2	CASQQTGELFF	TGTGCCTCCCAACAAACCGGGGAGCTGTTTTTT
TRBV6-5	13	.	.	TRBJ1-5	CASSWTGNQPRHF	TGTGCCAGCAGTTGGACGGGGAATCAGCCCCGGCATTTT
TRBV5-1	14	.	few	TRBJ1-5	CASSLDVGNQPQHF	TGCGCCAGCAGCTTGGATGTGGGAAATCAGCCCCAGCATTTT
TRBV12-5	16	TRBD2	many	TRBJ2-1	CASGLGLAGGFDEQFF	TGTGCTAGTGGTTTGGGCCTAGCGGGAGGCTTTGATGAGCAGTTCTTC
TRBV6-5	14	.	.	TRBJ2-5	CASSYSPDSGSRYF	TGTGCCAGCAGTTACTCGCCTGACTCAGGAAGTCGGTACTTC
TRBV20-1	16	TRBD2	.	TRBJ2-1	CSARARAGVSYNEQFF	TGCAGTGCTAGAGCCAGGGCGGGAGTCTCCTACAATGAGCAGTTCTTC
TRBV7-2	15	.	.	TRBJ2-5	CASSLVRGVQETQYF	TGTGCCAGCAGCTTAGTTAGGGGCGTGCAAGAGACCCAGTACTTC
TRBV5-1	16	.	.	TRBJ2-5	CASSSPGASVQETQYF	TGCGCCAGCAGCTCTCCTGGGGCTAGCGTTCAAGAGACCCAGTACTTC
TRBV12-3/TRBV12-4	14	TRBD1	few	TRBJ1-5	CASSLYRGIQPQHF	TGTGCCAGCAGTTTATACAGGGGAATTCAGCCCCAGCATTTT
TRBV19	15	.	few	TRBJ1-5	CASSIDSTGGEPQHF	TGTGCCAGTAGTATAGATTCGACAGGAGGGGAGCCCCAGCATTTT
TRBV7-2	14	.	.	TRBJ2-1	CASSSRDPAHEQFF	TGTGCCAGCAGCTCACGGGACCCGGCGCATGAGCAGTTCTTC
TRBV7-2	16	TRBD2	.	TRBJ2-1	CASSLARAGVRNEQFF	TGTGCCAGCAGCTTAGCGCGAGCGGGAGTGAGGAATGAGCAGTTCTTC
TRBV5-1	15	TRBD2	.	TRBJ2-1	CASTQGLAGYNEQFF	TGCGCCAGCACCCAGGGACTAGCGGGATACAATGAGCAGTTCTTC
TRBV28	15	.	.	TRBJ2-7	CASSFRVRNLGEQYF	TGTGCCAGCAGTTTCAGGGTGAGGAACCTCGGCGAGCAGTACTTC
TRBV7-2	14	.	many	TRBJ1-1	CASSASPGVTEAFF	TGTGCCAGCAGCGCCAGTCCTGGGGTGACTGAAGCTTTCTTT
TRBV10-3	16	TRBD2	few	TRBJ2-2	CAISDGLAGVTGELFF	TGTGCCATCAGTGATGGACTAGCGGGAGTCACCGGGGAGCTGTTTTTT
TRBV14	13	.	few	TRBJ1-3	CASSQVAGNTIYF	TGTGCCAGCAGCCAAGTCGCGGGAAACACCATATATTTT
TRBV7-2	15	TRBD1	.	TRBJ2-5	CASSHPGTGRETQYF	TGTGCCAGCAGCCATCCGGGGACAGGGCGGGAGACCCAGTACTTC
TRBV7-2	15	.	many	TRBJ1-2	CASSWGRTSIYGYTF	TGTGCCAGCAGCTGGGGCAGGACTTCGATCTATGGCTACACCTTC
TRBV7-4	13	TRBD1	.	TRBJ2-7	CASSSMDRHEQYF	TGTGCCAGCAGCTCCATGGACAGGCACGAGCAGTACTTC
TRBV2	14	TRBD2	.	TRBJ2-5	CASLALAEQETQYF	TGTGCCAGCCTTGCACTAGCGGAACAAGAGACCCAGTACTTC
TRBV7-9	12	TRBD1	few	TRBJ1-1	CASSEAGGEAFF	TGTGCCAGCAGCGAAGCAGGGGGAGAAGCTTTCTTT
TRBV12-3/TRBV12-4	16	.	few	TRBJ2-1	CASSLGRGRVWNEQFF	TGTGCCAGCAGTCTCGGAAGGGGGAGGGTCTGGAATGAGCAGTTCTTC
TRBV5-1	15	.	.	TRBJ1-1	CASSLVRKPDTEAFF	TGCGCCAGCAGCTTGGTGAGGAAGCCCGACACTGAAGCTTTCTTT
TRBV18	17	TRBD1	.	TRBJ1-5	CASSDLAGTGGNQPQHF	TGTGCCAGCTCCGATCTAGCCGGGACAGGGGGCAATCAGCCCCAGCATTTT
TRBV7-6	13	.	.	TRBJ2-2	CASSLDESGELFF	TGTGCCAGCAGCTTAGATGAGTCCGGGGAGCTGTTTTTT
TRBV7-2	15	.	many	TRBJ2-3	CASSLALSFTDTQYF	TGTGCCAGCAGCTTAGCGCTCAGCTTTACAGATACGCAGTATTTT
TRBV6-6	15	.	.	TRBJ1-5	CASTGGRLTGQPQHF	TGTGCCAGCACTGGGGGCAGATTGACGGGTCAGCCCCAGCATTTT
TRBV2	11	.	.	TRBJ2-2	CASTLGGKLFF	TGTGCCAGCACTTTGGGGGGAAAGCTGTTTTTT
TRBV7-6	18	.	many	TRBJ2-5	CASSLSGQGGFRQETQYF	TGTGCCAGCAGCCTAAGCGGTCAGGGTGGGTTCCGACAAGAGACCCAGTACTTC
TRBV2	15	TRBD2	.	TRBJ2-3	CASSDAGGPGDTQYF	TGTGCCAGCAGTGATGCGGGAGGGCCCGGAGATACGCAGTATTTT